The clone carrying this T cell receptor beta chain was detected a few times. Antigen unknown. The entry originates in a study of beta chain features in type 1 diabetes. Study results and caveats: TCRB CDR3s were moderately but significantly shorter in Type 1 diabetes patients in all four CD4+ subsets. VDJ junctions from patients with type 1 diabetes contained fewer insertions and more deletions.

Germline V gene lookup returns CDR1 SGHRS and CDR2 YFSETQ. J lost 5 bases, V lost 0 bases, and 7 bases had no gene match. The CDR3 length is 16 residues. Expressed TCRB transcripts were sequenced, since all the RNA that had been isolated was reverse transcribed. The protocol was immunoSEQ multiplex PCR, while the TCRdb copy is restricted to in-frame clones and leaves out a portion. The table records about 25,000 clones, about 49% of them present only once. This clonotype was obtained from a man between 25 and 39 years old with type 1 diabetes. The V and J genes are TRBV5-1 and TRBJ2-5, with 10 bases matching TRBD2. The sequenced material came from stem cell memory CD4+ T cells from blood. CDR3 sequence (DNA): TGCGCCAGCAGCTTGGTACTAGCGGGGCCTCAGGAGACCCAGTACTTC. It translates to CASSLVLAGPQETQYF.